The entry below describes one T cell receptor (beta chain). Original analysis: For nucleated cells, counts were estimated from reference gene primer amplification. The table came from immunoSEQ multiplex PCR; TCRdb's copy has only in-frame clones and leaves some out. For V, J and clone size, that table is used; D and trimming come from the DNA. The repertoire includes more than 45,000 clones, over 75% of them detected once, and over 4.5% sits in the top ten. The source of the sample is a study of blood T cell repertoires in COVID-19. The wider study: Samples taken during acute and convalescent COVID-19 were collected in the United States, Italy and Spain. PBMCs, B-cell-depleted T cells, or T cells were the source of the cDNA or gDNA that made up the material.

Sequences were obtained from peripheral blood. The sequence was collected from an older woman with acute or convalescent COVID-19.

CDR3 in amino acids: CASSKLPGQGDYGYTF. As DNA, the CDR3 is TGTGCCAGTAGTAAGTTACCGGGACAGGGAGACTATGGCTACACCTTC. The rearrangement uses TRBV19 and TRBJ1-2; 9 bases agree with TRBD1. Trimming cost V 4 bases and J 3 bases; bases outside gene matches: 9. Germline lookup yields CDR1 LNHDA and CDR2 SQIVND (reference sequence). This CDR3 is 16 amino acids long.